Reported below is one T cell receptor (beta chain). The source of the sample is a study of technical replicates of blood from several donors. Sequencing used immunoSEQ multiplex PCR; TCRdb keeps in-frame clones, though not all of them. This table has around 100,000 clones, about 95% appearing once. Germline lookup yields CDR1 SGDLS and CDR2 YYNGEE. V lost 0 bases to trimming and J lost 6 bases; unmatched junction nucleotides: 5. This CDR3 is built from 16 residues. The chain carries TRBV9 and TRBJ2-1; 11 bases agree with TRBD2. Sequenced: T cells isolated from PBMCs. The clonotype originates from a human donor in good health. The CDR3 DNA follows: TGTGCCAGCAGCGTAGAAGTACTAGCGGGAGTCAATGAGCAGTTCTTC. Translation gives CASSVEVLAGVNEQFF.